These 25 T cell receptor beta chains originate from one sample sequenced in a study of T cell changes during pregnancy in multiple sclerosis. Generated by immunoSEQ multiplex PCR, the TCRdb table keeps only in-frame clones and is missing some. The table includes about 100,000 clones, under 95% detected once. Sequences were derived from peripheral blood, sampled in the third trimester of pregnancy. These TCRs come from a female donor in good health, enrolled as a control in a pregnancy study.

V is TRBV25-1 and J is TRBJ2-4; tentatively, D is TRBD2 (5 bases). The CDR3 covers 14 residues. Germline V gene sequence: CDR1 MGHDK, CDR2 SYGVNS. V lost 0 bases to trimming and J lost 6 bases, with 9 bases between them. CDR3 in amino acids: CASSEYGETNIQYF. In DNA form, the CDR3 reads TGTGCCAGCAGTGAATACGGGGAGACAAACATTCAGTACTTC.

The DNA for the CDR3 is TGTGCCTACAGGGGTAGTGCATCTTGGTCACCCCTCCACTTT. This codes for CAYRGSASWSPLHF. The chain combines TRBV30 with TRBJ1-6; 7 nucleotides match TRBD1. V trimming: 7 bases; J trimming: 10 bases; junction bases outside the gene matches: 13. The CDR3 runs 14 residues. Germline CDR1 is GTSNPN and CDR2 is SVGIG (reference sequence).

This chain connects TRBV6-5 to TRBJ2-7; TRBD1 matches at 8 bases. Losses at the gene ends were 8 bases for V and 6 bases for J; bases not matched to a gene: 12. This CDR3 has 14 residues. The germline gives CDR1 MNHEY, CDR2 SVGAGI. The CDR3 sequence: CASVSQGVYGEQYF. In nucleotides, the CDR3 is TGTGCCAGCGTCTCACAGGGGGTATATGGCGAGCAGTACTTC.

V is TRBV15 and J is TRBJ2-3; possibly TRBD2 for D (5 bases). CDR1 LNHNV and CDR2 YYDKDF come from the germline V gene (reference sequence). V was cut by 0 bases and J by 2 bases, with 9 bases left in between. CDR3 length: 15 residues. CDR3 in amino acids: CATSREREPTDTQYF. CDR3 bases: TGTGCCACCAGCAGAGAACGGGAACCCACAGATACGCAGTATTTT.

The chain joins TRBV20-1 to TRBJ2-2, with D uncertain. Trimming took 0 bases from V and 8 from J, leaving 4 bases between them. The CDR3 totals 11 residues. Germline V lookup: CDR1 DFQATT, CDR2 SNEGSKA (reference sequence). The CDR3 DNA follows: TGCAGTGCTAGAGATGCGGGGGAGCTGTTTTTT. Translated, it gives CSARDAGELFF.

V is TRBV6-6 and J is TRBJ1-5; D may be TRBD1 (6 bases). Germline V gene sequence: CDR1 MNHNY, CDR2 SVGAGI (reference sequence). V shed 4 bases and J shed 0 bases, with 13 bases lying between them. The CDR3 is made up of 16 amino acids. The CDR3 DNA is TGTGCCAGCAGTTTTCGACAGGAGTATAGCAATCAGCCCCAGCATTTT. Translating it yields CASSFRQEYSNQPQHF.

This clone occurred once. The CDR3 sequence is CASSPSGQVTFSSYNEQFF. The CDR3 nucleotides read TGTGCCAGCAGCCCCTCGGGACAGGTGACCTTTAGCTCCTACAATGAGCAGTTCTTC. The chain is built from TRBV7-6 and TRBJ2-1, with TRBD1 identical over 8 bases. The CDR3 sequence is 19 residues long. Germline V gives CDR1 SGHVS, CDR2 FNYEAQ. V lost 5 bases to trimming and J lost 0 bases; unmatched junction nucleotides: 15.

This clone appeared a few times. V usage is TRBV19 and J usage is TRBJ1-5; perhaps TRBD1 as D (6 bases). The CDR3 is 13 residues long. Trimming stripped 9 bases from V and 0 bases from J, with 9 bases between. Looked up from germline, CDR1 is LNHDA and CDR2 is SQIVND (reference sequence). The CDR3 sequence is CASRGGSNQPQHF. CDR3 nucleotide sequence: TGTGCCAGCAGAGGGGGTAGCAATCAGCCCCAGCATTTT. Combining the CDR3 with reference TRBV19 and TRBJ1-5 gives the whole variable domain DGGITQSPKYLFRKEGQNVTLSCEQNLNHDAMYWYRQDPGQGLRLIYYSQIVNDFQKGDIAEGYSVSREKKESFPLTVTSAQKNPTAFYLCASRGGSNQPQHFGDGTRLSIL.

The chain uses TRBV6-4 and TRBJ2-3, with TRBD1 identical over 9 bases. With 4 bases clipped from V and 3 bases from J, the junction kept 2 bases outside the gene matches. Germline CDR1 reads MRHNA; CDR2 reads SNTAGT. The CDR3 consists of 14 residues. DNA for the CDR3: TGTGCCAGCAGTGCTGGACAGGGGACAGATACGCAGTATTTT. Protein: CASSAGQGTDTQYF.

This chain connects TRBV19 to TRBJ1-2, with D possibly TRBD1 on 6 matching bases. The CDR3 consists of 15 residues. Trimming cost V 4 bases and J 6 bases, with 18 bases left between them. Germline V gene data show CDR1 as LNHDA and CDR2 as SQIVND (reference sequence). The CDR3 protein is CASSTARKAGDGYTF. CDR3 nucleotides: TGTGCCAGTAGTACTGCACGGAAGGCAGGGGATGGCTACACCTTC. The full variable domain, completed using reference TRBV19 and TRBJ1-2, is DGGITQSPKYLFRKEGQNVTLSCEQNLNHDAMYWYRQDPGQGLRLIYYSQIVNDFQKGDIAEGYSVSREKKESFPLTVTSAQKNPTAFYLCASSTARKAGDGYTFGSGTRLTVV.

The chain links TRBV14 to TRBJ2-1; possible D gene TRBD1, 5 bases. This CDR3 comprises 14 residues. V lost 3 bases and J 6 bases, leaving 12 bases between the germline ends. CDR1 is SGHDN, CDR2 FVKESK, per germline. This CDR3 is CASSQWGRSNEQFF. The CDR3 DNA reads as TGTGCCAGCAGCCAGTGGGGCCGAAGCAATGAGCAGTTCTTC.

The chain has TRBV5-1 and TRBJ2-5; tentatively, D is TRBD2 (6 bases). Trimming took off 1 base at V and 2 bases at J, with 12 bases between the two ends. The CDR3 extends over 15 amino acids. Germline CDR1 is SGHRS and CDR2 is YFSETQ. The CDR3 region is CASSLRASVQETQYF. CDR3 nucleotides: TGCGCCAGCAGCTTGAGAGCTAGCGTTCAAGAGACCCAGTACTTC.

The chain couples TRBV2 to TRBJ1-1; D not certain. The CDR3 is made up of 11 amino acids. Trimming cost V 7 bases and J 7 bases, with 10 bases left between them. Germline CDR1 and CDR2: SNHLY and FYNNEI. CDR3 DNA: TGTGCCAGCACCAGCAGCGTTGAAGCTTTCTTT. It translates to CASTSSVEAFF.

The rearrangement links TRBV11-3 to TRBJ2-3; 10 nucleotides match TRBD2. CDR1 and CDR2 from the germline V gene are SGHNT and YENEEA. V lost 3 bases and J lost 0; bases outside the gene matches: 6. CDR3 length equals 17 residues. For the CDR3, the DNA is TGTGCCAGCAGCTTCGGGACTAGCGACCCTAGCACAGATACGCAGTATTTT. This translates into CASSFGTSDPSTDTQYF. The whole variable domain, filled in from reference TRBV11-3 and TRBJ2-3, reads EAGVVQSPRYKIIEKKQPVAFWCNPISGHNTLYWYLQNLGQGPELLIRYENEEAVDDSQLPKDRFSAERLKGVDSTLKIQPAELGDSAVYLCASSFGTSDPSTDTQYFGPGTRLTVL.

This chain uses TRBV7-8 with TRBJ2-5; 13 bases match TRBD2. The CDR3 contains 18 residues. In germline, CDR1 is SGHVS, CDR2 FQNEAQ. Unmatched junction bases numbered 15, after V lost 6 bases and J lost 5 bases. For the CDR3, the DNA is TGTGCCAGCAGGCTAGAGGCCACTAGCGGGGGGGCCTGGGAGACCCAGTACTTC. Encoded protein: CASRLEATSGGAWETQYF.

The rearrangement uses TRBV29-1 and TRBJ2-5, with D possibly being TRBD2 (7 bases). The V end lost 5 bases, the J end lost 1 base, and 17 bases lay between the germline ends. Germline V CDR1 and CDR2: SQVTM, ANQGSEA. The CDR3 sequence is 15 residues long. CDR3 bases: TGCAGCGTTCGGGGGGCTGGGGGAATCCAAGAGACCCAGTACTTC. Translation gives CSVRGAGGIQETQYF.

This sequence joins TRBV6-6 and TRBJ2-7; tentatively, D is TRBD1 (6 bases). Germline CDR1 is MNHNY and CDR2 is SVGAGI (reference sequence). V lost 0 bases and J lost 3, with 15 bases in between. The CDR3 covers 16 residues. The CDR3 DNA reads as TGTGCCAGCAGTTACTCGACCGGGACACAGGTCTACGAGCAGTACTTC. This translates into CASSYSTGTQVYEQYF.

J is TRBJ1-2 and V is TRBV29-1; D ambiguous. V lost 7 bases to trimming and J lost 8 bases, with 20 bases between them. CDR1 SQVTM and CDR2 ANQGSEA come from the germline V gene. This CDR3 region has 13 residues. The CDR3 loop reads CSADTALNRGYTF. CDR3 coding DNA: TGCAGCGCAGACACGGCCCTAAATAGGGGCTACACCTTC.

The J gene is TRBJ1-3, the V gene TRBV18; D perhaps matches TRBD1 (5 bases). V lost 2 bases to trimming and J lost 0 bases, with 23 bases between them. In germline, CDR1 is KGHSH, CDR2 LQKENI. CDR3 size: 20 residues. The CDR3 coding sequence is TGTGCCAGCTCACCAGCCGCGGGGGTGGGCCTAACTCTCTCTGGAAACACCATATATTTT. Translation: CASSPAAGVGLTLSGNTIYF.

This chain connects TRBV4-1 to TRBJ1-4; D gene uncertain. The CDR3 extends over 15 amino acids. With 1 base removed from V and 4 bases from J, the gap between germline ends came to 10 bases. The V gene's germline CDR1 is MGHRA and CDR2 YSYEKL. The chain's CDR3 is CASSQGFGSNEKLFF. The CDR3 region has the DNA TGCGCCAGCAGCCAAGGATTTGGCAGTAATGAAAAACTGTTTTTT.

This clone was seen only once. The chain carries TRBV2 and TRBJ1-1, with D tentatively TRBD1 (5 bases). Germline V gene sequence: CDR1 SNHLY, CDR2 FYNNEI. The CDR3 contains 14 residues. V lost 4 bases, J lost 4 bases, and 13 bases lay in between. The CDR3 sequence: CASSGQWGGTEAFF. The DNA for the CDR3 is TGTGCCAGCAGTGGTCAATGGGGGGGCACTGAAGCTTTCTTT.

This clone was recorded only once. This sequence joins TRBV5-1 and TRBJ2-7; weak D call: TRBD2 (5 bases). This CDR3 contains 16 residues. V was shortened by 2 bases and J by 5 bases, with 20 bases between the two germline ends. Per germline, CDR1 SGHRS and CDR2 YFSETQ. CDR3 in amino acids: CASSFTPGMGSNEQYF. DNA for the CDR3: TGCGCCAGCAGCTTCACTCCCGGGATGGGGTCCAACGAGCAGTACTTC.

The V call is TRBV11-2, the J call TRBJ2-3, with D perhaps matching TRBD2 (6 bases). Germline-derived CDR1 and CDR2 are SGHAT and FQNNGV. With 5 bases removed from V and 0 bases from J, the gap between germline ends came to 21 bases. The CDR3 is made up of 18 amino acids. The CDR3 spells CASSPTLLSSASTDTQYF. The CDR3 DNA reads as TGTGCCAGCAGCCCGACCCTTTTGTCTAGCGCCAGCACAGATACGCAGTATTTT.

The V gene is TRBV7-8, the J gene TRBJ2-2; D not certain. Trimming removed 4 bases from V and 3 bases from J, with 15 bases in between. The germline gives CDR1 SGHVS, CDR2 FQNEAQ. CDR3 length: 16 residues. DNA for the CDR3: TGTGCCAGCAGCTCCTCCCGGGTATTGGACACCGGGGAGCTGTTTTTT. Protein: CASSSSRVLDTGELFF.

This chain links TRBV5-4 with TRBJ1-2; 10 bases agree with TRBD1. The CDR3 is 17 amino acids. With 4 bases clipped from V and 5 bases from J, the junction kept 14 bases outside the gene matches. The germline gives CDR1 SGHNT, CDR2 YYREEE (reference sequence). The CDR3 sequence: CASSHSGTGASFYGYTF. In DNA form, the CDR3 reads TGTGCCAGCAGCCATTCCGGGACAGGGGCTTCTTTTTATGGCTACACCTTC.